The 21 T cell receptor beta chains presented below share a single source sample, sequenced in a study of identifying expanded T cells in peripheral blood. Clones were sequenced by immunoSEQ multiplex PCR, and TCRdb holds only the in-frame ones, with some missing. The sample records about 90,000 clones, around 88% being singletons. Sequenced input: blood. Every receptor here comes from a person aged 18 to 75 in good health.

CDR3 sequence reads: CSVEDREGGYTF. The CDR3 bases are TGCAGCGTTGAGGACAGGGAGGGTGGCTACACCTTC. The V call is TRBV29-1, the J call TRBJ1-2; TRBD1 matches 8 bases. V was pared by 3 bases and J by 7 bases, with 4 bases of the junction left unmatched. CDR1 and CDR2 (germline): SQVTM, ANQGSEA. The CDR3 spans 12 residues.

This clone has a handful of counts. V and J are TRBV4-1 and TRBJ2-5; D remains ambiguous. The CDR3 totals 13 residues. V was shortened by 4 bases and J by 5 bases, with 11 bases between the two germline ends. Germline CDR1 is MGHRA and CDR2 is YSYEKL. Written as DNA, the CDR3 is TGCGCCAGCAGCCGCCTCCTAGGGGAGACCCAGTACTTC. Translation: CASSRLLGETQYF.

The V gene is TRBV30, the J gene TRBJ1-3, with a possible D match to TRBD1 (6 bases). Germline values: CDR1 GTSNPN, CDR2 SVGIG (reference sequence). The CDR3 sequence is 14 residues long. With 3 bases removed from V and 3 bases from J, the gap between germline ends came to 12 bases. CDR3 residues: CAWRLGAGGNTIYF. CDR3 bases: TGTGCCTGGAGACTGGGGGCCGGTGGAAACACCATATATTTT.

This sequence joins TRBV6-5 and TRBJ1-1, with 7 nucleotides matching TRBD1. The J segment lost 5 bases and the V segment lost 7 bases, leaving 13 bases of the junction unmatched. The CDR3 extends over 15 amino acids. Germline values: CDR1 MNHEY, CDR2 SVGAGI. The CDR3 is CASNPMGQKGTEAFF. In DNA, the CDR3 is TGTGCCAGCAACCCAATGGGACAGAAGGGAACTGAAGCTTTCTTT.

V gene TRBV4-2 combines with J gene TRBJ2-7, with D tentatively TRBD1 (5 bases). Per germline, CDR1 LGHNA and CDR2 YNFKEQ. The CDR3 contains 14 residues. Trimming took 1 base from V and 2 from J, leaving 9 bases between them. CDR3 protein: CASSQGAGTYEQYF. The DNA for the CDR3 is TGTGCCAGCAGCCAAGGGGCAGGGACCTACGAGCAGTACTTC.

J is TRBJ1-2 and V is TRBV19; 8 nucleotides match TRBD1. J lost 1 base, V lost 4 bases, and 11 bases had no gene match. The CDR3 is 17 amino acids. The V gene's germline CDR1 is LNHDA and CDR2 SQIVND (reference sequence). The CDR3 is CASSTYYAGGDNYGYTF. CDR3 DNA sequence: TGTGCCAGTAGTACCTATTACGCAGGGGGCGATAACTATGGCTACACCTTC.

This clone has a handful of counts. The chain uses TRBV18 and TRBJ1-2; 8 positions agree with TRBD1. After removal of 3 bases from V and 0 bases from J, the junction contained 6 bases not matched to a gene. Germline V gene data show CDR1 as KGHSH and CDR2 as LQKENI. There are 16 residues in the CDR3. CDR3 coding DNA: TGTGCCAGCTCACCCTCCGGACAGGGCACTAACTATGGCTACACCTTC. Encoded protein: CASSPSGQGTNYGYTF.

V and J are TRBV6-5 and TRBJ1-1, with 7 bases matching TRBD1. The CDR3 is 15 residues long. V was clipped by 2 bases and J by 0 bases; unmatched bases: 3. The germline V gene has CDR1 MNHEY and CDR2 SVGAGI. CDR3 nucleotides: TGTGCCAGCAGTTACGCCGGGACAGTGAACACTGAAGCTTTCTTT. Its translation: CASSYAGTVNTEAFF.

This clone has more than one count but fewer than ten. The chain uses TRBV5-6 and TRBJ1-2; perhaps TRBD1 as D (5 bases). The V gene lost 3 bases and the J gene lost 7 bases, with 16 bases spanning the gap. Per germline, CDR1 SGHDT and CDR2 YYEEEE. This CDR3 comprises 14 residues. The CDR3 sequence: CASSYAGTRVGYTF. CDR3 DNA: TGTGCCAGCAGCTACGCAGGGACGCGGGTTGGCTACACCTTC.

This rearrangement joins TRBV5-1 to TRBJ2-3, with D perhaps TRBD1 or TRBD2 (5 bases each). The CDR3 spans 15 residues. Germline CDR1 SGHRS, CDR2 YFSETQ. V was cut by 2 bases and J by 4 bases, with 14 bases left in between. The CDR3 is CASSFWQGVADTQYF. CDR3 coding DNA: TGCGCCAGCAGCTTTTGGCAGGGAGTCGCAGATACGCAGTATTTT.

This clone was counted a single time. The chain uses TRBV7-9 and TRBJ2-3; possibly TRBD1 for D (6 bases). This CDR3 is 13 amino acids long. V lost 5 bases to trimming and J lost 1 base, with 7 bases between them. From germline, CDR1 is SEHNR and CDR2 FQNEAQ (reference sequence). CDR3 sequence (DNA): TGTGCCAGCAGCCGGACAGGCACAGATACGCAGTATTTT. Protein sequence: CASSRTGTDTQYF.

The CDR3 protein is CASSSLTSTQSYNEQFF. The CDR3 region has the DNA TGTGCCAGCAGCTCCCTAACTAGTACCCAATCCTACAATGAGCAGTTCTTC. The rearrangement uses TRBV7-9 and TRBJ2-1; D is perhaps TRBD2 (5 bases). CDR1 is SEHNR and CDR2 is FQNEAQ in the germline V gene (reference sequence). Between the trimmed V and J ends, which lost 4 bases and 1 base, there was a span of 17 bases. The CDR3 extends over 17 amino acids.

This sequence joins TRBV6-4 and TRBJ2-3; a possible D gene is TRBD1 (6 bases). Germline CDR1 and CDR2: MRHNA and SNTAGT. The V end lost 6 bases, the J end lost 4 bases, and 20 bases lay between the germline ends. CDR3 length: 16 residues. Here the CDR3 reads CASRRAWDMGADTQYF. The CDR3, as DNA: TGTGCCAGCAGACGAGCCTGGGACATGGGGGCAGATACGCAGTATTTT.

The CDR3 region is CASSRTVHEQYF. The CDR3 coding sequence is TGTGCCAGCAGCCGGACAGTGCACGAGCAGTACTTC. The V call is TRBV5-4, the J call TRBJ2-7; a weak D match, TRBD1 (6 bases). Germline V gene sequence: CDR1 SGHNT, CDR2 YYREEE (reference sequence). V lost 4 bases and J 5 bases, leaving 10 bases between the germline ends. The CDR3 runs to 12 residues.

The V and J genes are TRBV10-2 and TRBJ1-6, with D possibly matching TRBD1 (5 bases). Trimming shortened V by 7 bases and J by 5 bases, and 15 bases separated the two germline ends. Germline V lookup: CDR1 WSHSY, CDR2 SAAADI. The CDR3 covers 15 residues. The CDR3 protein is CASIRGAGHNSPLHF. The CDR3 bases are TGCGCCAGCATACGAGGGGCGGGTCATAATTCACCCCTCCACTTT.

This clone occurred a few times. The chain employs TRBV5-1 and TRBJ1-2; 12 nucleotides align to TRBD1. CDR3 length: 16 amino acids. V lost 4 bases to trimming and J lost 6 bases; unmatched junction nucleotides: 10. Germline CDR1 is SGHRS and CDR2 is YFSETQ. CDR3: CASSQDTGTGGDGYTF. The CDR3 DNA reads TGCGCCAGCAGCCAAGACACCGGGACAGGGGGCGATGGCTACACCTTC.

This clone was counted at least ten times. V and J are TRBV7-9 and TRBJ2-1, with 13 bases fitting TRBD2. With 5 bases clipped from V and 9 bases from J, the junction kept 13 bases outside the gene matches. This CDR3 is built from 17 residues. The V gene's germline CDR1 is SEHNR and CDR2 FQNEAQ (reference sequence). CDR3 loop: CASSPRGLAGTHREQFF. The DNA for the CDR3 is TGTGCCAGCAGCCCTAGGGGACTAGCGGGGACCCACCGTGAGCAGTTCTTC.

J is TRBJ1-4 and V is TRBV11-2; no clear D gene. Trimming pared 3 bases from V and 3 bases from J, leaving 8 bases between. The germline V gene encodes CDR1 SGHAT and CDR2 FQNNGV. The length of the CDR3 is 14 residues. The CDR3 DNA reads TGTGCCAGCAGCTTCGGACTATCTAATGAAAAACTGTTTTTT. Its protein is CASSFGLSNEKLFF.

The chain couples TRBV29-1 to TRBJ2-3; 8 bases match TRBD1. Germline V gene sequence: CDR1 SQVTM, CDR2 ANQGSEA. CDR3 length: 13 amino acids. The V segment lost 6 bases and the J segment 3 bases; nucleotides outside the gene matches: 5. The CDR3 protein is CSVGRTGTDTQYF. The CDR3 DNA sequence: TGCAGCGTCGGAAGGACAGGGACAGATACGCAGTATTTT.

This clone was seen a few times. This chain connects TRBV11-2 to TRBJ1-1; D gene unclear. The ends were cut back, 6 bases at V and 1 base at J, with 9 bases in the middle. CDR3 length equals 13 residues. CDR1 SGHAT and CDR2 FQNNGV come from the germline V gene. DNA for the CDR3: TGTGCCAGCAGTAAACAGTCGAACACTGAAGCTTTCTTT. Protein product: CASSKQSNTEAFF.

The chain recombines TRBV29-1 with TRBJ1-1; D unresolved. Trimming removed 6 bases at V and 0 bases at J, with 14 bases between. The CDR3 loop spans 14 amino acids. Germline V gives CDR1 SQVTM, CDR2 ANQGSEA. The CDR3 nucleotides are TGCAGCGTGGCCTCGCGGGGAATGAACACTGAAGCTTTCTTT. This encodes CSVASRGMNTEAFF.